Listed below are T cell receptor beta chains from one sample, sequenced in a study of T cell repertoires in cytomegalovirus infection. TCRdb re-called the reads with MiXCR, one entry per CDR3 protein. This sample carries 400,000 or so distinct CDR3 sequences, roughly 20% of them seen once, and the ten largest clones take around 8.6%. The material sequenced was PBMCs. Receptors were obtained from a human donor in good health (CMV status not recorded). Some clones in this sample may be carry-over from other donors' samples. CDR3s include the opening cysteine and the closing phenylalanine or tryptophan. D genes are given only for firm matches. Some rows have no size entry. The others give once, few or many, or a class for an expanded clone.

CDR3nt: TGCGCCAGCAGCTTGGGGCTAGCGTTTTCGTCCAATGAGCAGTTCTTC; CDR3aa: CASSLGLAFSSNEQFF; j_gene: TRBJ2-1; d_gene: .; v_gene: TRBV5-1; abundance: few
CDR3nt: TGCAGTGCTAGAGCCCGGCCGGGACTAGCGGGGGGAGGGGTGAAAGAGACCCAGTACTTC; CDR3aa: CSARARPGLAGGGVKETQYF; j_gene: TRBJ2-5; d_gene: TRBD2; v_gene: TRBV20-1; abundance: many
CDR3nt: TGTGCCAGCAGACTTGAAGGGAGCGGCTACACCTTC; CDR3aa: CASRLEGSGYTF; j_gene: TRBJ1-2; d_gene: .; v_gene: TRBV7-2; abundance: many
CDR3nt: TGTGCCAGCAGGTGGACAGGGTACACTGAAGCTTTCTTT; CDR3aa: CASRWTGYTEAFF; j_gene: TRBJ1-1; d_gene: TRBD1; v_gene: TRBV7-2; abundance: many
CDR3nt: TGTGCCAGCAGTGAATCGGCGCGTCGGGCCACTGAAGCTTTCTTT; CDR3aa: CASSESARRATEAFF; j_gene: TRBJ1-1; d_gene: .; v_gene: TRBV25-1; abundance: few
CDR3nt: TGTGCCAGCAGTTACTGGTCGAGAGGAGAGACCCAGTACTTC; CDR3aa: CASSYWSRGETQYF; j_gene: TRBJ2-5; d_gene: .; v_gene: TRBV6-2/TRBV6-3; abundance: few
CDR3nt: TGTGCCAGCAGCCAAGTATGGCAGTCTCGCCCTGAAGCTTTCTTT; CDR3aa: CASSQVWQSRPEAFF; j_gene: TRBJ1-1; d_gene: .; v_gene: TRBV14; abundance: .
CDR3nt: TGTGCCAGCAGCTTGATCGGAAACACCATATATTTT; CDR3aa: CASSLIGNTIYF; j_gene: TRBJ1-3; d_gene: .; v_gene: TRBV7-2; abundance: .
CDR3nt: TGTGCCAGCACTAGGACAGGGTCCCCCTACAATGAGCAGTTCTTC; CDR3aa: CASTRTGSPYNEQFF; j_gene: TRBJ2-1; d_gene: TRBD1; v_gene: TRBV6-6; abundance: few
CDR3nt: TGTGCCAGCAGTTACTCGAGCGGGGACAATCAGCCCCAGCATTTT; CDR3aa: CASSYSSGDNQPQHF; j_gene: TRBJ1-5; d_gene: .; v_gene: TRBV6-5; abundance: .
CDR3nt: TGCAGCGTTGGGACAGGGGTATACGAAAAACTGTTTTTT; CDR3aa: CSVGTGVYEKLFF; j_gene: TRBJ1-4; d_gene: TRBD1; v_gene: TRBV29-1; abundance: .
CDR3nt: TGTGCCAGCAGTCCCCAGAGTGGTAATGAGCAGTTCTTC; CDR3aa: CASSPQSGNEQFF; j_gene: TRBJ2-1; d_gene: .; v_gene: TRBV27; abundance: .
CDR3nt: TGTGCCAGCAGTTTAACAGGGAAAACTGAAGCTTTCTTT; CDR3aa: CASSLTGKTEAFF; j_gene: TRBJ1-1; d_gene: .; v_gene: TRBV27; abundance: few
CDR3nt: TGTGCCAGCAGCCAAGAGGGAAGGACAGGGTACTTC; CDR3aa: CASSQEGRTGYF; j_gene: TRBJ2-7; d_gene: TRBD1; v_gene: TRBV14; abundance: .
CDR3nt: TGTGCCAGCAGCCCAGACGACTATAATTCACCCCTCCACTTT; CDR3aa: CASSPDDYNSPLHF; j_gene: TRBJ1-6; d_gene: .; v_gene: TRBV7-6; abundance: many
CDR3nt: TGTGCCAGCAGTGAATGGAGGGCAGATACGCAGTATTTT; CDR3aa: CASSEWRADTQYF; j_gene: TRBJ2-3; d_gene: .; v_gene: TRBV2; abundance: few
CDR3nt: TGCGCCAGCAGGGCGGTAGCGGGGGTGAATGAGCAGTTCTTC; CDR3aa: CASRAVAGVNEQFF; j_gene: TRBJ2-1; d_gene: TRBD2; v_gene: TRBV5-1; abundance: .
CDR3nt: TGTGCCAGCAGCCATACCACAGGGAGGGCGATAGAGGGCTACACCTTC; CDR3aa: CASSHTTGRAIEGYTF; j_gene: TRBJ1-2; d_gene: .; v_gene: TRBV4-2; abundance: few
CDR3nt: TGTGCCAGCAGCTTAAGGGTGGGTGGTTCTTTCTTT; CDR3aa: CASSLRVGGSFF; j_gene: TRBJ1-1; d_gene: .; v_gene: TRBV7-2; abundance: many
CDR3nt: TGTGCCAGCTCCCCCCAGATGGGAGGCTATGGCTACACCTTC; CDR3aa: CASSPQMGGYGYTF; j_gene: TRBJ1-2; d_gene: .; v_gene: TRBV18; abundance: few
CDR3nt: TGCGCCAGCAGCTTCGTCACCCAAACCTACGAGCAGTACTTC; CDR3aa: CASSFVTQTYEQYF; j_gene: TRBJ2-7; d_gene: .; v_gene: TRBV5-1; abundance: few
CDR3nt: TGCGCCAGCAGCTTGGGTCCGTCGGGGGGAAGAGAGACCCAGTACTTC; CDR3aa: CASSLGPSGGRETQYF; j_gene: TRBJ2-5; d_gene: TRBD2; v_gene: TRBV5-1; abundance: .
CDR3nt: TGTGCCAGCCTGGCGTACCTCACAGATACGCAGTATTTT; CDR3aa: CASLAYLTDTQYF; j_gene: TRBJ2-3; d_gene: .; v_gene: TRBV2; abundance: .
CDR3nt: TGTGCCAGCAGTTCCCCGAGGGGGGCCGGGGATACGCAGTATTTT; CDR3aa: CASSSPRGAGDTQYF; j_gene: TRBJ2-3; d_gene: .; v_gene: TRBV6-5; abundance: many
CDR3nt: TGTGCCAGTAAAACAGGGCCCACAGATACGCAGTATTTT; CDR3aa: CASKTGPTDTQYF; j_gene: TRBJ2-3; d_gene: .; v_gene: TRBV12-3/TRBV12-4; abundance: .
CDR3nt: TGCAGTGCCAGCACTAGCGGCTACAATGAGCAGTTCTTC; CDR3aa: CSASTSGYNEQFF; j_gene: TRBJ2-1; d_gene: TRBD2; v_gene: TRBV20-1; abundance: .